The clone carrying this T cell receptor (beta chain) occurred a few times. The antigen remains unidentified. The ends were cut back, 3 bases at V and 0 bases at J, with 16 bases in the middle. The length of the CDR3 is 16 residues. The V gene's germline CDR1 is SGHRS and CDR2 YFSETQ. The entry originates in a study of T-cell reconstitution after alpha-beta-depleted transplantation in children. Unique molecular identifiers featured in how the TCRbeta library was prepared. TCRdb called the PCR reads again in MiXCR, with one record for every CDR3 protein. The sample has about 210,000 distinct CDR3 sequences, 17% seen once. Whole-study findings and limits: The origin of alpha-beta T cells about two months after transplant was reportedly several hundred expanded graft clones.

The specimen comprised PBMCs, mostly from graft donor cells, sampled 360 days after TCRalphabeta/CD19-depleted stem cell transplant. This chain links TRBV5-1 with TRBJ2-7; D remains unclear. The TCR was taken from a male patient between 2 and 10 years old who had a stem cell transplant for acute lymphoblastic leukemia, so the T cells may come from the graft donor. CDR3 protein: CASSSRFLDGSYEQYF. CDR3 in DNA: TGCGCCAGCAGCTCAAGATTCTTAGACGGCTCCTACGAGCAGTACTTC.